This T cell receptor beta chain was identified during a study of cytomegalovirus exposure and HLA in healthy donors. Background on the study: Genotyping showed roughly 77% of almost 400 donors falling in the Caucasian-associated ancestry cluster.

Study results and limitations: In a later analysis, common viral pathogens appeared linked to several of the most significant clusters. Generally TCR sequences proved uncommon, though certain public TCRs appeared in numerous donors.

The PCR used 60 Vbeta and 13 Jbeta primers. Generated by immunoSEQ multiplex PCR, the TCRdb table keeps only in-frame clones and is missing some. Of some 86,000 clones listed, approximately 65% are singletons. There are 18 residues in the CDR3. Germline V gene sequence: CDR1 SSHAT, CDR2 FNYEAQ (reference sequence). This clone has only a few counts. The antigen remains unidentified. Mismatch with germline at one junction end may stem from a read error. This chain uses TRBV7-7 with TRBJ2-2; TRBD2 might be the D (5 bases). The TCR was taken from a man younger than 40 in good health and CMV-seronegative. Input material: PBMCs. The CDR3 protein is CASSPAATSLRRAGELFF. In DNA, the CDR3 is TGTGCTAGCAGCCCGGCGGCCACTAGTCTGCGGCGGGCCGGGGAGCTGTTTTTT.